The 29 T cell receptor beta chains reported below all come from one sample, sequenced in a study of Graves' ophthalmopathy and Graves' hyperthyroidism (dated by TCRdb to 2016 to 2018). Sequenced using an Illumina HiSeq 2000. For repertoire sequencing, TCR beta CDR3 regions were amplified from RNA transcripts. The first round of RT-PCR was done with HTBI primers and the Qiagen OneStep RT-PCR kit, and was followed by a second round of multiplex PCR, then size selection and purification. TCRdb redid the processing of the public reads, applying fastp at Q25 and MiXCR, and retained in-frame beta chains. CDR3 protein duplicates are merged, each entry listing the most common genes and DNA. The sample table lists 600,000 to 700,000 distinct CDR3 sequences, roughly 41% of them with a count of one. Clones ranked in the top ten supply about 3.3% of the sample. The sample was peripheral blood. The receptors come from an adult man with Graves' ophthalmopathy.

The chain employs TRBV7-4 and TRBJ1-2; D is uncertain. Trimming left V 2 bases short and J 6 bases short, with 13 bases between. The germline V gene encodes CDR1 SGHVT and CDR2 SQSDAQ. The CDR3 totals 14 residues. The CDR3 is CASSLYPRPHGYTF. CDR3 bases: TGTGCCAGCAGCTTATACCCAAGACCGCATGGCTACACCTTC.

V gene TRBV24-1 combines with J gene TRBJ1-5, with 11 bases fitting TRBD1. CDR3 length: 14 residues. In germline, CDR1 is KGHDR, CDR2 SFDVKD. V dropped 4 bases and J dropped 6; count of bases not matched to a gene: 1. Written as DNA, the CDR3 is TGTGCCACCAGTGAAGGACAGGGGGCTCAGCCCCAGCATTTT. It yields the protein CATSEGQGAQPQHF.

This chain connects TRBV29-1 to TRBJ2-7; D may be TRBD1 or TRBD2 (5 bases each). The CDR3 spans 10 residues. Per the germline V gene, CDR1 is SQVTM and CDR2 is ANQGSEA. V lost 8 bases and J lost 3, with 8 bases in between. CDR3 sequence (DNA): TGCAGCCGGGACGGCTACGAGCAGTACTTC. Its protein product is CSRDGYEQYF.

This clonotype was seen many times. The chain links TRBV7-9 to TRBJ2-2; D unresolved. The CDR3 has 13 amino acids. Germline V gene lookup returns CDR1 SEHNR and CDR2 FQNEAQ (reference sequence). The V gene lost 3 bases and the J gene lost 7 bases, with 9 bases spanning the gap. The CDR3 sequence is CASSLIIFGELFF. CDR3 nucleotide sequence: TGTGCCAGCAGCTTGATAATATTCGGGGAGCTGTTTTTT.

There are many counts of this clonotype. The chain carries TRBV6-6 and TRBJ1-5; 8 nucleotides agree with TRBD1. The CDR3 contains 15 residues. Germline CDR1 MNHNY, CDR2 SVGAGI (reference sequence). V shed 2 bases and J 4 bases; nucleotides not matched to a gene: 4. Written as DNA, the CDR3 is TGTGCCAGCAGTTACCAGGGGGCTAGTAATCAGCCCCAGCATTTT. This encodes CASSYQGASNQPQHF.

V usage is TRBV13 and J usage is TRBJ2-7; D perhaps matches TRBD2 (5 bases). The CDR3 is 15 amino acids. The ends were cut back, 0 bases at V and 5 bases at J, with 14 bases in the middle. CDR1 and CDR2 (germline): PRHDT, FYEKMQ (reference sequence). Here the CDR3 reads CASSLGMAGRDEQYF. As DNA, the CDR3 is TGTGCCAGCAGCTTAGGCATGGCGGGTCGGGACGAGCAGTACTTC.

A note on this clonotype: The CDR3 carries no conserved terminal phenylalanine or tryptophan, so it likely arises from a read error. Because the CDR3's place on the DNA is in doubt, the DNA is left out and the CDR3 is given as listed by TCRdb. This chain connects TRBV10-3 to TRBJ1-1; the table assigns TRBD1, which was not confirmed against the DNA. A total of 10 residues make up the CDR3, ends included. The germline CDR1 and CDR2 sequences are ENHRY and SYGVKD. The CDR3 protein is CAISGGQALS.

This clonotype was found a few times. The rearrangement uses TRBV20-1 and TRBJ2-2; 9 positions match TRBD2. With V trimmed by 5 bases and J by 6 bases, 4 bases remained unmatched. Looked up from germline, CDR1 is DFQATT and CDR2 is SNEGSKA (reference sequence). CDR3 size: 13 residues. The CDR3 DNA sequence: TGCAGTGCTGCGGGAGGGTTGTCCGGGGAGCTGTTTTTT. It codes for CSAAGGLSGELFF.

Note on this clonotype: With a much larger clone just one base away, this may be a read error. The gene calls are TRBV11-2 and TRBJ2-7, with D perhaps TRBD1 or TRBD2 (5 bases each). Trimming took 5 bases from V and 0 from J, leaving 17 bases between them. From germline, CDR1 is SGHAT and CDR2 FQNNGV. CDR3 length: 16 residues. The CDR3 DNA reads as TGTGCCAGCAGCCTTCCCAGGACGGGGCCCTCCTACGAGCAGTACTTC. It is translated as CASSLPRTGPSYEQYF. Filled out from reference TRBV11-2 and TRBJ2-7, the complete variable domain reads EAGVAQSPRYKIIEKRQSVAFWCNPISGHATLYWYQQILGQGPKLLIQFQNNGVVDDSQLPKDRFSAERLKGVDSTLKIQPAKLEDSAVYLCASSLPRTGPSYEQYFGPGTRLTVT.

In DNA, the CDR3 is TGTGCCTGCGGGACTTACGGAACTAACTATGGCTACACCTTC. Translation gives CACGTYGTNYGYTF. The chain uses TRBV2 and TRBJ1-2, with TRBD1 as a possible D gene (5 bases). The CDR3 loop spans 14 amino acids. CDR1 is SNHLY and CDR2 is FYNNEI in the germline V gene. The V and J ends lost 11 bases and 0 bases respectively, with 16 bases between them.

This chain uses TRBV25-1 with TRBJ1-6; 7 nucleotides align to TRBD1. V was clipped by 3 bases and J by 5 bases; unmatched bases: 4. Germline CDR1 and CDR2: MGHDK and SYGVNS. This CDR3 has 15 residues. The CDR3 coding sequence is TGTGCCAGCAGTGAGGCAGGGGGAGATAATTCACCCCTCCACTTT. This sequence encodes CASSEAGGDNSPLHF. Together with reference TRBV25-1 and TRBJ1-6, the CDR3 gives the full variable domain: EADIYQTPRYLVIGTGKKITLECSQTMGHDKMYWYQQDPGMELHLIHYSYGVNSTEKGDLSSESTVSRIRTEHFPLTLESARPSHTSQYLCASSEAGGDNSPLHFGNGTRLTVT.

In its sample, this clonotype was seen many times. The chain combines TRBV2 with TRBJ2-5, with 8 bases that match TRBD2. This CDR3 spans 15 amino acids. From germline, CDR1 is SNHLY and CDR2 FYNNEI. J lost 5 bases, V lost 6 bases, and 11 bases had no gene match. The CDR3 sequence is CASREPGGPWETQYF. The CDR3 DNA follows: TGTGCCAGCAGAGAGCCGGGAGGGCCCTGGGAGACCCAGTACTTC.

There are many counts of this clonotype. The V call is TRBV20-1, the J call TRBJ1-2; D remains unclear. The CDR3 runs 13 residues. V shed 4 bases and J shed 2 bases, with 11 bases lying between them. Germline CDR1 DFQATT, CDR2 SNEGSKA (reference sequence). The CDR3 nucleotides read TGCAGTGCTAAGGAGGGTCTAAACTATGGCTACACCTTC. This encodes CSAKEGLNYGYTF.

This clonotype appeared many times. J is TRBJ1-3 and V is TRBV15; D is ambiguous. The length of the CDR3 is 17 residues. V lost 2 bases, J lost 4 bases, and 18 bases lay in between. CDR1 is LNHNV, CDR2 YYDKDF, per germline (reference sequence). CDR3 in amino acids: CATSRLPGSAGGNTIYF. Here the CDR3 DNA reads TGTGCCACCAGCAGACTCCCGGGATCAGCGGGCGGAAACACCATATATTTT.

The rearrangement links TRBV12-3 or TRBV12-4 to TRBJ1-2, with D possibly matching TRBD1 (5 bases). Between the trimmed V and J ends, which lost 4 bases and 7 bases, there was a span of 10 bases. This CDR3 has 12 residues. CDR3 DNA sequence: TGTGCCAGCAGTTGGGACCTGGGTGGCTACACCTTC. Its translation is CASSWDLGGYTF.

This clonotype has at least ten counts. The chain is built from TRBV15 and TRBJ2-5, with 7 positions matching TRBD2. Germline V CDR1 and CDR2: LNHNV, YYDKDF (reference sequence). V lost 4 bases to trimming and J lost 2 bases; unmatched junction nucleotides: 4. The CDR3 spans 14 residues. The CDR3 protein is CATSTSGMQETQYF. For the CDR3, the DNA is TGTGCCACCAGCACCAGCGGGATGCAAGAGACCCAGTACTTC.

The genes are TRBV6-6 and TRBJ2-2; 7 positions match TRBD2. CDR3 length: 16 amino acids. V shed 6 bases and J 0 bases; nucleotides not matched to a gene: 7. Germline loops: CDR1 MNHNY, CDR2 SVGAGI (reference sequence). Here the CDR3 DNA reads TGTGCCAGCAGCATCGGGAGGACATCGAACACCGGGGAGCTGTTTTTT. It yields the protein CASSIGRTSNTGELFF.

J is TRBJ2-5 and V is TRBV15, with D unclear. This CDR3 has 13 residues. V was cut by 2 bases and J by 5 bases, with 9 bases left in between. Germline V gene lookup returns CDR1 LNHNV and CDR2 YYDKDF (reference sequence). CDR3 region: CATSRLAEETQYF. The DNA for the CDR3 is TGTGCCACCAGCAGATTAGCAGAGGAGACCCAGTACTTC.

This chain joins TRBV6-1 and TRBJ2-3; weak D call: TRBD1 (5 bases). The V gene's germline CDR1 is MNHNS and CDR2 SASEGT. Trimming pared 7 bases from V and 5 bases from J, leaving 13 bases between. This CDR3 spans 13 amino acids. The CDR3 region is CASNSPGIDTQYF. CDR3 DNA: TGTGCCAGCAACAGCCCAGGGATAGATACGCAGTATTTT.

The chain links TRBV9 to TRBJ2-7; possible D gene TRBD1, 5 bases. Trimming took off 4 bases at V and 4 bases at J, with 12 bases between the two ends. The CDR3 contains 13 residues. Germline CDR1 and CDR2: SGDLS and YYNGEE. CDR3 region: CASSQWQGYEQYF. The CDR3, as DNA: TGTGCCAGCAGCCAGTGGCAGGGTTACGAGCAGTACTTC.

This clonotype occurred many times. The V gene is TRBV10-2, the J gene TRBJ1-1; D unresolved. Trimming took off 7 bases at V and 0 bases at J, with 6 bases between the two ends. The CDR3 totals 12 residues. The germline V gene has CDR1 WSHSY and CDR2 SAAADI. This chain's CDR3 is CASKPVNTEAFF. DNA for the CDR3: TGCGCCAGCAAGCCCGTGAACACTGAAGCTTTCTTT.

Comment on this clonotype: As the CDR3 is not closed by the conserved phenylalanine or tryptophan, this likely results from a read error. The chain links TRBV7-3 to TRBJ2-1; D uncertain. The J call could be wrong; TRBJ2-7 is a better fit for the DNA end. This CDR3 contains 11 residues. Germline CDR1 and CDR2: SGHTA and FQGTGA. The CDR3, as DNA: TGTGCCAGCAGCGTCTACTACGGGCAGTACCTC. This codes for CASSVYYGQYL.

This clonotype was detected many times. The rearrangement uses TRBV19 and TRBJ1-5, with TRBD1 as a possible D gene (5 bases). CDR1 is LNHDA, CDR2 SQIVND, per germline (reference sequence). The V and J ends lost 5 bases and 5 bases respectively, with 13 bases between them. The CDR3 has 14 residues. CDR3 amino acids: CASSRGRKDQPQHF. CDR3 sequence (DNA): TGTGCCAGTAGTCGGGGACGGAAGGATCAGCCCCAGCATTTT.

At least ten counts were recorded for this clonotype. This sequence joins TRBV7-8 and TRBJ2-7, with TRBD1 matching 8 bases. Germline V CDR1 and CDR2: SGHVS, FQNEAQ. The CDR3 is 15 residues long. V shed 5 bases, J shed 7 bases, and the junction held 13 bases outside the gene matches. CDR3 residues: CASSPRDRPKTEQYF. The CDR3 DNA sequence: TGTGCCAGCAGCCCAAGGGACAGGCCTAAAACGGAGCAGTACTTC.

The chain couples TRBV15 to TRBJ1-2, with D unresolved. V was shortened by 1 base and J by 2 bases, with 8 bases between the two germline ends. The CDR3 loop spans 14 amino acids. Germline-derived CDR1 and CDR2 are LNHNV and YYDKDF (reference sequence). DNA for the CDR3: TGTGCCACCAGCAGAGGGGTTGGGAACTATGGCTACACCTTC. Translated: CATSRGVGNYGYTF.

This clonotype has a count of ten or more. V gene TRBV20-1 combines with J gene TRBJ2-7; D is ambiguous. CDR1 and CDR2 (germline): DFQATT, SNEGSKA (reference sequence). The CDR3 is 11 residues long. Trimming cost V 5 bases and J 0 bases, with 5 bases left between them. The CDR3 nucleotides are TGCAGTGCTGGAAGCTCCTACGAGCAGTACTTC. As protein: CSAGSSYEQYF.

At least ten counts were recorded for this clonotype. The chain combines TRBV6-5 with TRBJ1-1, with D possibly matching TRBD1 (6 bases). The CDR3 runs to 14 residues. V was shortened by 0 bases and J by 5 bases, with 10 bases between the two germline ends. Germline V gene sequence: CDR1 MNHEY, CDR2 SVGAGI. The CDR3 region is CASSYSPGTTEAFF. The DNA for the CDR3 is TGTGCCAGCAGTTACTCGCCAGGGACAACTGAAGCTTTCTTT.

The table lists this clonotype with many counts. The rearrangement uses TRBV12-3 or TRBV12-4 and TRBJ2-5, with 8 bases that match TRBD1. The trim removed 1 base at V and 4 bases at J, leaving 2 bases unmatched. CDR3 length: 14 amino acids. The CDR3: CASSLGRGRETQYF. CDR3 nucleotide sequence: TGTGCCAGCAGTTTAGGCAGGGGGCGAGAGACCCAGTACTTC.

This chain joins TRBV7-2 and TRBJ2-5; a possible D gene is TRBD2 (5 bases). The CDR3 contains 13 residues. V lost 5 bases and J 2 bases, leaving 9 bases between the germline ends. Germline V gene lookup returns CDR1 SGHTA and CDR2 FQGNSA. The CDR3 DNA reads as TGTGCCAGCAGCACTCCGGGACAAGAGACCCAGTACTTC. It encodes CASSTPGQETQYF.